Presented here are 31 T cell receptor beta chains from one specimen sequenced in a study of blood T cell repertoires in COVID-19. TCRdb's copy holds only in-frame clones and misses some; the assay was immunoSEQ multiplex PCR. Of hundreds of thousands of clones listed, 85% to 90% are singletons. Sequenced input: peripheral blood. All receptors derive from a woman aged 30 to 39 with COVID-19, enrolled during active disease.

A single count supports this clone. The chain uses TRBV5-1 and TRBJ1-6; TRBD1 might be the D (6 bases). CDR3 size: 15 residues. Deletions cut 5 bases from V and 1 base from J, with 10 bases between. Germline V gives CDR1 SGHRS, CDR2 YFSETQ. The CDR3 nucleotides read TGCGCCAGCAGATCTACAGGGTCCTATAATTCACCCCTCCACTTT. This gives the protein CASRSTGSYNSPLHF. The full variable domain, its missing parts supplied by reference TRBV5-1 and TRBJ1-6, is KAGVTQTPRYLIKTRGQQVTLSCSPISGHRSVSWYQQTPGQGLQFLFEYFSETQRNKGNFPGRFSGRQFSNSRSEMNVSTLELGDSALYLCASRSTGSYNSPLHFGNGTRLTVT.

The V and J genes are TRBV7-8 and TRBJ2-1; TRBD2 aligns across 10 bases. This CDR3 has 16 residues. V lost 5 bases, J lost 6 bases, and 10 bases stayed unmatched. Germline V CDR1 and CDR2: SGHVS, FQNEAQ. CDR3 residues: CASSPRAGLAINEQFF. CDR3 nucleotides: TGTGCCAGCAGCCCCCGAGCGGGACTAGCGATCAATGAGCAGTTCTTC.

This rearrangement joins TRBV11-2 to TRBJ1-2, with a tentative D call TRBD1 (5 bases). V was trimmed by 1 base and J by 8 bases, leaving 20 bases between them. Germline CDR1 SGHAT, CDR2 FQNNGV. This CDR3 spans 16 amino acids. The chain's CDR3 is CASSLGPQGSLGGYTF. The CDR3 DNA reads as TGTGCCAGCAGCTTAGGGCCCCAGGGCAGTCTTGGAGGCTACACCTTC.

The chain recombines TRBV5-8 with TRBJ2-5; TRBD2 is a possible D gene (5 bases). The CDR3 extends over 15 amino acids. CDR1 and CDR2 (germline): SGHTS, YDEGEE. V gave up 4 bases and J gave up 0 bases, with 13 bases separating them. CDR3 DNA: TGTGCCAGCAGCCCCGGGCAGGAGGACCAAGAGACCCAGTACTTC. It is translated as CASSPGQEDQETQYF.

V gene TRBV6-5 combines with J gene TRBJ1-2, with no clear D. The V end lost 0 bases, the J end lost 0 bases, and 5 bases lay between the germline ends. This CDR3 spans 14 amino acids. Germline values: CDR1 MNHEY, CDR2 SVGAGI. CDR3 coding DNA: TGTGCCAGCAGTTACTCAGAGTCTAACTATGGCTACACCTTC. Translating it yields CASSYSESNYGYTF.

A few counts support this clone. V usage is TRBV9 and J usage is TRBJ2-7, with 8 bases matching TRBD1. The V and J ends lost 5 bases and 0 bases, in that order; junction bases with no gene match: 1. CDR3 size: 13 residues. CDR1 SGDLS and CDR2 YYNGEE come from the germline V gene. CDR3 residues: CASSTGGSYEQYF. CDR3 in DNA: TGTGCCAGCAGTACAGGGGGCTCCTACGAGCAGTACTTC. Together with reference TRBV9 and TRBJ2-7, the CDR3 gives the full variable domain: DSGVTQTPKHLITATGQRVTLRCSPRSGDLSVYWYQQSLDQGLQFLIQYYNGEERAKGNILERFSAQQFPDLHSELNLSSLELGDSALYFCASSTGGSYEQYFGPGTRLTVT.

The chain carries TRBV9 and TRBJ2-2; TRBD1 aligns across 7 bases. This CDR3 has 17 residues. Germline V gene lookup returns CDR1 SGDLS and CDR2 YYNGEE. The V and J ends lost 0 bases and 5 bases, in that order; junction bases with no gene match: 10. The DNA for the CDR3 is TGTGCCAGCAGCGTAGGGCCCGGGACAGTTGGAACCGGGGAGCTGTTTTTT. This translates into CASSVGPGTVGTGELFF.

The chain couples TRBV19 to TRBJ1-3; D is unresolved. Germline assignment: CDR1 LNHDA and CDR2 SQIVND (reference sequence). This CDR3 comprises 14 residues. V was cut by 5 bases and J by 0 bases, with 8 bases left in between. CDR3 sequence reads: CASSPWSSGNTIYF. The CDR3 DNA follows: TGTGCCAGTAGTCCTTGGAGCTCTGGAAACACCATATATTTT.

The genes are TRBV5-1 and TRBJ2-5; maybe TRBD2 (6 bases). V gave up 4 bases and J gave up 5 bases, with 18 bases separating them. CDR3 length: 15 residues. Germline V lookup: CDR1 SGHRS, CDR2 YFSETQ. The DNA for the CDR3 is TGCGCCAGCAGCGGCGGGACGCCCTCCCGGGAGACCCAGTACTTC. This encodes CASSGGTPSRETQYF.

A few counts support this clone. The chain carries TRBV13 and TRBJ2-7, with D unresolved. The CDR3 totals 16 residues. Germline loops: CDR1 PRHDT, CDR2 FYEKMQ (reference sequence). Trimming removed 5 bases at V and 0 bases at J, with 17 bases between. CDR3 coding DNA: TGTGCCAGCAGCCCGGAATATTCCTTAGCCTCCTACGAGCAGTACTTC. Its translation is CASSPEYSLASYEQYF.

The CDR3 protein is CASRDSGGSYNEQFF. CDR3 DNA: TGTGCCAGCAGAGATAGCGGGGGCTCCTACAATGAGCAGTTCTTC. This chain connects TRBV5-5 to TRBJ2-1; 9 bases align to TRBD2. This CDR3 region has 15 residues. Per the germline V gene, CDR1 is SGHKS and CDR2 is YYEKEE (reference sequence). V lost 5 bases and J lost 0; bases outside the gene matches: 3.

CDR3 in DNA: TGCGCCAGCAGCCCGCTTCCGGACAGGGAAGACGAGCAGTACTTC. It encodes CASSPLPDREDEQYF. The chain carries TRBV5-1 and TRBJ2-7; 8 bases match TRBD1. J lost 5 bases, V lost 4 bases, and 11 bases had no gene match. CDR1 and CDR2 (germline): SGHRS, YFSETQ. This CDR3 is built from 15 residues.

The rearrangement links TRBV27 to TRBJ2-7; TRBD1 might be the D (6 bases). The V end lost 1 base, the J end lost 4 bases, and 14 bases lay between the germline ends. The CDR3 runs to 15 residues. From germline, CDR1 is MNHEY and CDR2 SMNVEV (reference sequence). CDR3 residues: CASSLLRGSEYEQYF. The CDR3 DNA is TGTGCCAGCAGTTTATTAAGGGGGTCCGAATACGAGCAGTACTTC.

The chain joins TRBV29-1 to TRBJ2-1; 11 nucleotides agree with TRBD2. J was trimmed by 11 bases and V by 7 bases; bases with no gene match: 7. Germline loops: CDR1 SQVTM, CDR2 ANQGSEA. The CDR3 is made up of 12 amino acids. The CDR3 sequence is CSGASGGTKQFF. The DNA for the CDR3 is TGCAGCGGCGCTAGCGGGGGGACTAAGCAGTTCTTC.

V gene TRBV11-2 combines with J gene TRBJ2-7; 13 bases fit TRBD2. Germline V lookup: CDR1 SGHAT, CDR2 FQNNGV. The CDR3 length is 16 residues. Trimming at V came to 5 bases and at J to 3 bases, leaving 7 bases not matched to a gene. CDR3 amino acids: CASSLGGTSGDYEQYF. The CDR3 DNA sequence: TGTGCCAGCAGCCTCGGAGGGACTAGCGGGGACTACGAGCAGTACTTC.

V and J are TRBV7-2 and TRBJ2-5; 11 bases line up with TRBD2. Germline-derived CDR1 and CDR2 are SGHTA and FQGNSA. The CDR3 runs 15 residues. Trimming removed 6 bases from V and 8 bases from J; junction bases left unmatched: 11. The CDR3 nucleotides are TGTGCCAGCAGAAAAGAGGGTAGCGGGGGGGCAACCCAGTACTTC. Protein sequence: CASRKEGSGGATQYF.

The chain combines TRBV11-3 with TRBJ2-1; 7 bases are a match to TRBD1. Germline V gene lookup returns CDR1 SGHNT and CDR2 YENEEA. J lost 5 bases, V lost 5 bases, and 3 bases had no gene match. The CDR3 spans 13 residues. The CDR3 spells CASSHDRDNEQFF. CDR3 nucleotide sequence: TGTGCCAGCAGCCACGACAGGGACAATGAGCAGTTCTTC. Supplemented by reference TRBV11-3 and TRBJ2-1, the full variable domain reads EAGVVQSPRYKIIEKKQPVAFWCNPISGHNTLYWYLQNLGQGPELLIRYENEEAVDDSQLPKDRFSAERLKGVDSTLKIQPAELGDSAVYLCASSHDRDNEQFFGPGTRLTVL.

The genes are TRBV5-8 and TRBJ1-5, with 9 bases lining up with TRBD1. CDR1 SGHTS and CDR2 YDEGEE come from the germline V gene. There are 17 residues in the CDR3. After removal of 3 bases from V and 2 bases from J, the junction contained 9 bases not matched to a gene. In DNA form, the CDR3 reads TGTGCCAGCAGCTGGGACAGGGTATCTTTAGGCAATCAGCCCCAGCATTTT. Its translation is CASSWDRVSLGNQPQHF.

This clone was observed a single time. V and J are TRBV7-9 and TRBJ1-4; 7 bases map to TRBD1. The CDR3 consists of 15 residues. CDR1 is SEHNR and CDR2 is FQNEAQ in the germline V gene (reference sequence). Unmatched junction bases numbered 3, after V lost 1 base and J lost 4 bases. The CDR3 DNA reads TGTGCCAGCAGCTTAGGGACAGGCATTAATGAAAAACTGTTTTTT. Protein product: CASSLGTGINEKLFF.

This clone was counted once. The chain is built from TRBV6-6 and TRBJ1-3, with D unresolved. Trimming stripped 4 bases from V and 5 bases from J, with 18 bases between. CDR3 length equals 16 residues. CDR1 MNHNY and CDR2 SVGAGI come from the germline V gene (reference sequence). The CDR3: CASSSGSEASRNTIYF. CDR3 nucleotide sequence: TGTGCCAGCAGTTCGGGTTCAGAAGCAAGTAGAAACACCATATATTTT.

This clone was detected only once. This chain uses TRBV25-1 with TRBJ1-6; TRBD1 matches at 9 bases. The germline V gene has CDR1 MGHDK and CDR2 SYGVNS. The J segment lost 9 bases and the V segment lost 4 bases, leaving 4 bases of the junction unmatched. CDR3 size: 14 residues. The CDR3 region has the DNA TGTGCCAGCAGTGTGGAGACAGGGGGTTCACCCCTCCACTTT. This encodes CASSVETGGSPLHF.

This clone was seen only a few times. This chain joins TRBV7-9 and TRBJ2-4; 7 nucleotides match TRBD1. Germline values: CDR1 SEHNR, CDR2 FQNEAQ (reference sequence). V lost 0 bases to trimming and J lost 6 bases; unmatched junction nucleotides: 5. This CDR3 spans 15 amino acids. This chain's CDR3 is CASSLARQGRNIQYF. CDR3 DNA: TGTGCCAGCAGCTTAGCTAGACAGGGAAGAAACATTCAGTACTTC.

The table lists this clone with a count of one. CDR3 loop: CASVAGGYNEQFF. Here the CDR3 DNA reads TGTGCCAGCGTCGCGGGGGGGTACAATGAGCAGTTCTTC. The V call is TRBV28, the J call TRBJ2-1, with TRBD2 matching 9 bases. With V trimmed by 8 bases and J by 4 bases, 3 bases remained unmatched. The germline V gene encodes CDR1 MDHEN and CDR2 SYDVKM. The CDR3 has 13 amino acids.

This sequence joins TRBV7-9 and TRBJ2-7; 9 bases line up with TRBD2. The V and J ends lost 6 bases and 2 bases, in that order; junction bases with no gene match: 8. Germline values: CDR1 SEHNR, CDR2 FQNEAQ (reference sequence). The CDR3 is 15 residues long. The CDR3 sequence: CASSSSGGQTYEQYF. The CDR3 DNA sequence: TGTGCCAGCAGTTCCAGCGGGGGGCAAACCTACGAGCAGTACTTC. The complete variable domain, with remaining parts taken from reference TRBV7-9 and TRBJ2-7, reads DTGVSQNPRHKITKRGQNVTFRCDPISEHNRLYWYRQTLGQGPEFLTYFQNEAQLEKSRLLSDRFSAERPKGSFSTLEIQRTEQGDSAMYLCASSSSGGQTYEQYFGPGTRLTVT.

This clone was detected only once. The chain links TRBV27 to TRBJ2-7, with D maybe TRBD2 (5 bases). V shed 2 bases and J shed 3 bases, with 11 bases lying between them. The V gene's germline CDR1 is MNHEY and CDR2 SMNVEV (reference sequence). This CDR3 contains 14 residues. CDR3: CASSLKGAGYEQYF. The CDR3 DNA follows: TGTGCCAGCAGTTTAAAGGGTGCGGGCTACGAGCAGTACTTC.

The chain links TRBV10-2 to TRBJ2-5; 7 nucleotides match TRBD2. The CDR3 is 13 residues long. V was pared by 2 bases and J by 4 bases, with 1 base of the junction left unmatched. The germline V gene has CDR1 WSHSY and CDR2 SAAADI. CDR3 in amino acids: CASSEASGETQYF. The CDR3 DNA reads TGCGCCAGCAGTGAGGCTAGCGGAGAGACCCAGTACTTC.

The chain has TRBV3-1 (or the pseudogene TRBV3-2) and TRBJ1-1; D uncertain. Germline V gene lookup returns CDR1 LGHDT and CDR2 YNNKEL (reference sequence). This CDR3 has 15 residues. Trimming removed 0 bases at V and 1 base at J, with 9 bases between. Here the CDR3 DNA reads TGTGCCAGCAGCCAAGATTTTAGAGGGAACACTGAAGCTTTCTTT. It yields the protein CASSQDFRGNTEAFF.

Details on this clone: Other DNA sequences from this sample encode an identical CDR3 as well. This sequence joins TRBV6-5 and TRBJ1-5; D is perhaps TRBD1 (5 bases). This CDR3 spans 14 amino acids. V was cut by 1 base and J by 5 bases, with 9 bases left in between. Germline V gives CDR1 MNHEY, CDR2 SVGAGI. DNA for the CDR3: TGTGCCAGCAGTTACTTGGGGGGGGATCAGCCCCAGCATTTT. Encoded protein: CASSYLGGDQPQHF.

The chain couples TRBV7-9 to TRBJ1-2, with 7 bases identical to TRBD1. This CDR3 is 15 amino acids long. Germline loops: CDR1 SEHNR, CDR2 FQNEAQ (reference sequence). V trimming: 4 bases; J trimming: 3 bases; junction bases outside the gene matches: 8. The chain's CDR3 is CASSSTEGQHYGYTF. CDR3 DNA sequence: TGTGCCAGCAGCTCTACGGAGGGACAGCACTATGGCTACACCTTC.

The chain couples TRBV5-1 to TRBJ1-2; D perhaps matches TRBD1 (5 bases). V was cut by 5 bases and J by 8 bases, with 16 bases left in between. This CDR3 has 13 amino acids. The germline gives CDR1 SGHRS, CDR2 YFSETQ. CDR3 DNA: TGCGCCAGCAGGCCCCAGGGAGGCTCCGGCTACACCTTC. Protein: CASRPQGGSGYTF.

The V call is TRBV6-6, the J call TRBJ1-2; TRBD1 might be the D (5 bases). The germline V gene has CDR1 MNHNY and CDR2 SVGAGI (reference sequence). The CDR3 contains 16 residues. V was pared by 2 bases and J by 1 base, with 14 bases between. The CDR3 DNA sequence: TGTGCCAGCAGTTACCGGGGGTGGACGGGTAACTATGGCTACACCTTC. It yields the protein CASSYRGWTGNYGYTF.